These 23 T cell receptor beta chains were all obtained from the same sample, sequenced in a study of Ad26.COV2.S vaccination and SARS-CoV-2 variants. Using immunoSEQ multiplex PCR, the repertoire was profiled, and TCRdb retains in-frame clones only, with some absent. The sample has some 250,000 clones, over 75% seen once. Regarding treatment: roughly 19 received Ad26.COV2.S at low or high dose, single or two shots; 5 received placebo; per-sample allocation not given. Samples were taken on day 63 after the first vaccine or placebo injection. The specimen was peripheral blood, collected in a trial of Ad26.COV2.S vaccine versus placebo. Source of these receptors: a person between 18 and 60 years old who received the Ad26.COV2.S COVID-19 vaccine or a placebo.

This rearrangement joins TRBV7-8 to TRBJ2-5; perhaps D is TRBD1 or TRBD2 (5 bases each). V was clipped by 5 bases and J by 5 bases, with 9 bases between them. Germline V CDR1 and CDR2: SGHVS, FQNEAQ. The CDR3 contains 12 residues. CDR3 in amino acids: CASSRDRETQYF. CDR3 DNA sequence: TGTGCCAGCAGCCGGGACCGGGAGACCCAGTACTTC.

The chain carries TRBV28 and TRBJ1-3, with TRBD1 as a possible D gene (5 bases). The germline gives CDR1 MDHEN, CDR2 SYDVKM. Trimming took off 6 bases at V and 7 bases at J, with 28 bases between the two ends. The CDR3 extends over 18 amino acids. In nucleotides, the CDR3 is TGTGCCAGCAGAGGGGACCGGGGCCTGCCCTTTCTCGGGAACACCATATATTTT. Encoded protein: CASRGDRGLPFLGNTIYF.

The V gene is TRBV7-2, the J gene TRBJ1-2; 8 positions agree with TRBD1. The V segment lost 3 bases and the J segment 9 bases; nucleotides outside the gene matches: 3. CDR3 length: 12 residues. The germline V gene has CDR1 SGHTA and CDR2 FQGNSA. The CDR3 sequence: CASSFGQGSYTF. CDR3 bases: TGTGCCAGCAGCTTCGGACAGGGTAGCTACACCTTC.

V usage is TRBV7-2 and J usage is TRBJ1-3; D remains ambiguous. The CDR3 consists of 14 residues. Trimming cost V 3 bases and J 4 bases, with 10 bases left between them. Germline V gene data show CDR1 as SGHTA and CDR2 as FQGNSA. The CDR3 loop reads CASSFVGRGNTIYF. Written as DNA, the CDR3 is TGTGCCAGCAGCTTTGTAGGGCGAGGAAACACCATATATTTT.

The rearrangement joins TRBV10-3 to TRBJ2-7; D ambiguous. The V and J ends lost 4 bases and 0 bases respectively, with 13 bases between them. CDR1 is ENHRY, CDR2 SYGVKD, per germline. The CDR3 length is 15 residues. The CDR3 spells CAISGIQVGSYEQYF. The CDR3, as DNA: TGTGCCATCAGTGGTATTCAGGTGGGCTCCTACGAGCAGTACTTC.

The rearrangement links TRBV5-6 to TRBJ2-4; 8 bases match TRBD2. Unmatched junction bases numbered 9, after V lost 4 bases and J lost 0 bases. Per the germline V gene, CDR1 is SGHDT and CDR2 is YYEEEE. The CDR3 length is 17 residues. CDR3 nucleotide sequence: TGTGCCAGCAGCAGACCGGGACTAGACCTAGCCAAAAACATTCAGTACTTC. As protein: CASSRPGLDLAKNIQYF.

In its sample, this clone was seen a few times. J is TRBJ2-7 and V is TRBV4-1, with D perhaps matching TRBD2 (5 bases). CDR1 and CDR2 from the germline V gene are MGHRA and YSYEKL. The CDR3 covers 15 residues. V lost 5 bases, J lost 0 bases, and 14 bases lay in between. CDR3 amino acids: CASSARELASYEQYF. The CDR3 bases are TGCGCCAGCAGCGCCCGAGAGCTAGCCTCCTACGAGCAGTACTTC.

This sequence joins TRBV5-4 and TRBJ1-1; D gene uncertain. CDR3 length: 13 residues. V was trimmed by 2 bases and J by 5 bases, leaving 10 bases between them. Germline-derived CDR1 and CDR2 are SGHNT and YYREEE (reference sequence). CDR3 DNA: TGTGCCAGCAGCTTCACGGGTGGGACTGAAGCTTTCTTT. Its translation: CASSFTGGTEAFF.

The V call is TRBV9, the J call TRBJ2-3; TRBD1 matches at 7 bases. CDR1 and CDR2 (germline): SGDLS, YYNGEE. The CDR3 spans 18 residues. Germline trimming cut 0 bases from V and 6 bases from J; bases unmatched to any gene: 16. The chain's CDR3 is CASSVGSVGQAPGDTQYF. The CDR3 DNA is TGTGCCAGCAGCGTAGGATCCGTCGGACAGGCACCTGGGGATACGCAGTATTTT.

The CDR3 nucleotides are TGTGCCACCAGCCGGGACGGGAGGTGGGAGCAGTACTTC. Its translation: CATSRDGRWEQYF. The genes are TRBV15 and TRBJ2-7; 7 nucleotides match TRBD2. J lost 7 bases, V lost 5 bases, and 8 bases had no gene match. CDR1 and CDR2 (germline): LNHNV, YYDKDF (reference sequence). CDR3 length: 13 residues.

V gene TRBV2 combines with J gene TRBJ1-1; a weak D match, TRBD1 (5 bases). The CDR3 consists of 14 residues. The V and J ends lost 2 bases and 2 bases respectively, with 9 bases between them. Per germline, CDR1 SNHLY and CDR2 FYNNEI. As DNA, the CDR3 is TGTGCCAGCAGTGAAATACGGGGCAACACTGAAGCTTTCTTT. It yields the protein CASSEIRGNTEAFF.

This clone was recorded a few times. V and J are TRBV30 and TRBJ1-5; 9 bases map to TRBD1. Germline-derived CDR1 and CDR2 are GTSNPN and SVGIG (reference sequence). V dropped 8 bases and J dropped 5; count of bases not matched to a gene: 4. The CDR3 is 12 residues long. CDR3 sequence (DNA): TGTGCCGGGGGGGACAGGGATCAGCCCCAGCATTTT. It translates to CAGGDRDQPQHF.

This clone turned up a few times. The V call is TRBV2, the J call TRBJ2-7, with 8 positions matching TRBD1. V was clipped by 10 bases and J by 6 bases; unmatched bases: 14. The CDR3 runs 14 residues. Germline loops: CDR1 SNHLY, CDR2 FYNNEI. This CDR3 is CATDPDRGKGEQYF. CDR3 in DNA: TGTGCCACCGATCCTGACAGGGGAAAAGGCGAGCAGTACTTC.

The chain links TRBV7-2 to TRBJ1-1, with D maybe TRBD1 (5 bases). This CDR3 has 13 amino acids. Germline assignment: CDR1 SGHTA and CDR2 FQGNSA. Trimming took off 5 bases at V and 9 bases at J, with 16 bases between the two ends. The CDR3 region has the DNA TGTGCCAGCAGCCCCTCGGGGGGGATTAAAGCTTTCTTT. This codes for CASSPSGGIKAFF.

The chain combines TRBV6-5 with TRBJ1-2; D ambiguous. V lost 5 bases, J lost 7 bases, and 8 bases lay in between. Per germline, CDR1 MNHEY and CDR2 SVGAGI. The CDR3 is 11 amino acids. The CDR3 nucleotides are TGTGCCAGCAGTATGGGCGGTGGCTACACCTTC. Translating gives CASSMGGGYTF.

The chain combines TRBV3-1 (or the pseudogene TRBV3-2) with TRBJ2-7; the D call may be TRBD1 or TRBD2 (6 bases each). The CDR3 runs 16 residues. Germline values: CDR1 LGHDT, CDR2 YNNKEL (reference sequence). V shed 3 bases and J shed 3 bases, with 18 bases lying between them. The DNA for the CDR3 is TGTGCCAGCAGCCATGGGACGGGGGCTGGAAGCTACGAGCAGTACTTC. Translating gives CASSHGTGAGSYEQYF.

The gene calls are TRBV19 and TRBJ1-2; D is unclear. The germline V gene encodes CDR1 LNHDA and CDR2 SQIVND (reference sequence). Trimming took 6 bases from V and 1 from J, leaving 6 bases between them. The CDR3 has 12 residues. CDR3 sequence reads: CASRAVNYGYTF. The CDR3 DNA reads as TGTGCCAGTAGAGCAGTTAACTATGGCTACACCTTC.

The chain has TRBV5-4 and TRBJ1-5; perhaps TRBD1 as D (5 bases). This CDR3 has 16 amino acids. The germline V gene encodes CDR1 SGHNT and CDR2 YYREEE (reference sequence). The ends were cut back, 4 bases at V and 5 bases at J, with 19 bases in the middle. This chain's CDR3 is CASSPWGGVKDQPQHF. DNA for the CDR3: TGTGCCAGCAGCCCGTGGGGGGGGGTAAAGGATCAGCCCCAGCATTTT.

This sequence joins TRBV6-5 and TRBJ2-5; 11 nucleotides line up with TRBD2. With V trimmed by 5 bases and J by 13 bases, 12 bases remained unmatched. CDR3 length: 14 amino acids. Germline V gene lookup returns CDR1 MNHEY and CDR2 SVGAGI. DNA for the CDR3: TGTGCCAGCAGTCGAACTAGCGGGGGCGCTGAAAGGTACTTC. This codes for CASSRTSGGAERYF.

V usage is TRBV12-3 or TRBV12-4 and J usage is TRBJ1-2; D remains unclear. With 3 bases removed from V and 2 bases from J, the gap between germline ends came to 4 bases. The CDR3 totals 12 residues. CDR3 sequence: CASSLRNYGYTF. As DNA, the CDR3 is TGTGCCAGCAGTTTGAGAAACTATGGCTACACCTTC.

The chain uses TRBV30 and TRBJ2-2, with D perhaps matching TRBD2 (6 bases). Germline V CDR1 and CDR2: GTSNPN, SVGIG (reference sequence). The germline V and J ends were trimmed by 3 bases and 4 bases, with 15 bases remaining between them. CDR3 length: 15 amino acids. The CDR3 reads CAWSPGGVGTGELFF. CDR3 nucleotides: TGTGCCTGGAGCCCCGGAGGGGTAGGCACCGGGGAGCTGTTTTTT.

The rearrangement joins TRBV6-2 or TRBV6-3 to TRBJ1-1, with D possibly being TRBD1 (6 bases). V was trimmed by 5 bases and J by 2 bases, leaving 9 bases between them. Germline values: CDR1 MNHEY, CDR2 SVGEGT. CDR3 size: 13 residues. The CDR3 region is CASSRQANTEAFF. Written as DNA, the CDR3 is TGTGCCAGCAGTCGACAGGCCAACACTGAAGCTTTCTTT.

The V and J genes are TRBV19 and TRBJ1-1; no clear D gene. This CDR3 is 13 amino acids long. The V gene lost 4 bases and the J gene lost 3 bases, with 9 bases spanning the gap. The germline gives CDR1 LNHDA, CDR2 SQIVND (reference sequence). CDR3 in DNA: TGTGCCAGTAGTAACGTGGTGGACACTGAAGCTTTCTTT. Protein sequence: CASSNVVDTEAFF.